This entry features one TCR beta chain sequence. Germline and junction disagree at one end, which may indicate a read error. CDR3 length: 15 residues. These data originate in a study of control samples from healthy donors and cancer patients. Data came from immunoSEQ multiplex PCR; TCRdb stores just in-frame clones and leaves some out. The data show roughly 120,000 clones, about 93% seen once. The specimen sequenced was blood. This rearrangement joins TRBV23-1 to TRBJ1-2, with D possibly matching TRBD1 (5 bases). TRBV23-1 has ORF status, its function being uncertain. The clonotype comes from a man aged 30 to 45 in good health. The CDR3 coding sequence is TGCGCCAGCAGTCAATCGCGGGGGGAGCCCTATGACTACACCTTC. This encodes CASSQSRGEPYDYTF.